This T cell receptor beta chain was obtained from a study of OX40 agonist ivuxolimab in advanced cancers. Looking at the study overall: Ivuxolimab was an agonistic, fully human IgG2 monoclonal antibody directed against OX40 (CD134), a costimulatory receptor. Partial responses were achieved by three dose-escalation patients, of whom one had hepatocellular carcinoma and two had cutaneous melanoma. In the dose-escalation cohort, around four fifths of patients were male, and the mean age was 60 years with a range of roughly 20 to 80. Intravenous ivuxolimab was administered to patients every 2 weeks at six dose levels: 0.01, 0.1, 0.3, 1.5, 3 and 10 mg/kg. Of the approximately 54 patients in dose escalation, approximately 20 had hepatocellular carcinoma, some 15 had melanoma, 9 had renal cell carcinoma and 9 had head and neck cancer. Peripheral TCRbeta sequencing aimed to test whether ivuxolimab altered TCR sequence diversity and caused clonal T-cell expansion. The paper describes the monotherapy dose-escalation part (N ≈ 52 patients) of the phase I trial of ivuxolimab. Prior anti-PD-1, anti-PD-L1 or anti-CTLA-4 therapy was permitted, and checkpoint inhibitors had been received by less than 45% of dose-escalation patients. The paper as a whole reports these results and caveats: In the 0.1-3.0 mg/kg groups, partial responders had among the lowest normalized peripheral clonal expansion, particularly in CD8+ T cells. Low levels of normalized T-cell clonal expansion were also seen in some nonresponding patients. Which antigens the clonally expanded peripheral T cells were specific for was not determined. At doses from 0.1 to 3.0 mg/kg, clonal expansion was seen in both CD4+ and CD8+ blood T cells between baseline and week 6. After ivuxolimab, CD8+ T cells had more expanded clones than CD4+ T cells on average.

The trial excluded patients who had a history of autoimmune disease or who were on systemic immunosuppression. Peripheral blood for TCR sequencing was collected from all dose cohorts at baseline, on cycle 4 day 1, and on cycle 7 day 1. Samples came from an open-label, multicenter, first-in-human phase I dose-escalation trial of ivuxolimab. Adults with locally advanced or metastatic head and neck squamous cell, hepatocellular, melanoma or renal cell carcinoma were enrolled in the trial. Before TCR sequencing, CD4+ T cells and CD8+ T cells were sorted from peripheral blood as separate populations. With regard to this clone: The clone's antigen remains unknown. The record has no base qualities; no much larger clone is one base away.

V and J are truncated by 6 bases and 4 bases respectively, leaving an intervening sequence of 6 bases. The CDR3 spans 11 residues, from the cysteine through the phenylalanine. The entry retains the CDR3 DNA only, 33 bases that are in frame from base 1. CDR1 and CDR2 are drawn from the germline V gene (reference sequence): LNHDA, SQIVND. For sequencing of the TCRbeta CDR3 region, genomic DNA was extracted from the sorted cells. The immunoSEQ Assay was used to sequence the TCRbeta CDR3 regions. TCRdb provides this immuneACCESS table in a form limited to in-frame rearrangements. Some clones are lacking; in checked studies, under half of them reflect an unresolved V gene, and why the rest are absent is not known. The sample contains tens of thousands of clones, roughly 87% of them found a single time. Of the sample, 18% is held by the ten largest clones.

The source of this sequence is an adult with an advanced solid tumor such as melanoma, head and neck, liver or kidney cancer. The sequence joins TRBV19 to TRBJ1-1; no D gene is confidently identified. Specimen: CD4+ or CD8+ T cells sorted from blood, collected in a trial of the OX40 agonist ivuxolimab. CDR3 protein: CASSDGTEAFF. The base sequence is TGTGCCAGTAGCGACGGCACTGAAGCTTTCTTT. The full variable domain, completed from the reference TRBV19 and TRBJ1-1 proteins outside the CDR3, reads DGGITQSPKYLFRKEGQNVTLSCEQNLNHDAMYWYRQDPGQGLRLIYYSQIVNDFQKGDIAEGYSVSREKKESFPLTVTSAQKNPTAFYLCASSDGTEAFFGQGTRLTVV.